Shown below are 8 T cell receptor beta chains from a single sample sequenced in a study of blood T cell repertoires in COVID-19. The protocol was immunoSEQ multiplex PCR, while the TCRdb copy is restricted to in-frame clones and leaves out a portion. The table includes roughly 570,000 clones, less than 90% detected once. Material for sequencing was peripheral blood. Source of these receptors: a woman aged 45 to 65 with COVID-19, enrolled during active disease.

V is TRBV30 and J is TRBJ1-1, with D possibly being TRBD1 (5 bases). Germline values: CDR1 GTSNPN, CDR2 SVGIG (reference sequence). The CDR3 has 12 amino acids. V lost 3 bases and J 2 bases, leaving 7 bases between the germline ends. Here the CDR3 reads CAWRGANTEAFF. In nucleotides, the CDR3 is TGTGCCTGGAGAGGGGCCAACACTGAAGCTTTCTTT.

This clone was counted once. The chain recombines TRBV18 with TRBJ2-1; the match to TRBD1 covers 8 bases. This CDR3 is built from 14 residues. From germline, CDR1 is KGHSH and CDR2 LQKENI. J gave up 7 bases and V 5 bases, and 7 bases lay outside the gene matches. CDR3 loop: CASSTGTGVNEQFF. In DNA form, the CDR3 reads TGTGCCAGCTCAACCGGGACAGGAGTGAATGAGCAGTTCTTC.

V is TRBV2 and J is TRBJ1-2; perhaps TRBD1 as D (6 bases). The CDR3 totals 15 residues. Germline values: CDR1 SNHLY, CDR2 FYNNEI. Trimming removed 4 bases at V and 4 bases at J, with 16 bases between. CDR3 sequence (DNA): TGTGCCAGCAGTGGGAGGGAGGGGGTGATCTATGGCTACACCTTC. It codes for CASSGREGVIYGYTF.

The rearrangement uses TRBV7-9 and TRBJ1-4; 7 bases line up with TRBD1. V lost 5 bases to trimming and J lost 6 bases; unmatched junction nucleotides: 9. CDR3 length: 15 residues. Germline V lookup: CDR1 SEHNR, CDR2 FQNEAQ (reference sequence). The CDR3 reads CASSPSDRGHEKLFF. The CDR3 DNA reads TGTGCCAGCAGCCCTTCGGATAGGGGGCATGAAAAACTGTTTTTT.

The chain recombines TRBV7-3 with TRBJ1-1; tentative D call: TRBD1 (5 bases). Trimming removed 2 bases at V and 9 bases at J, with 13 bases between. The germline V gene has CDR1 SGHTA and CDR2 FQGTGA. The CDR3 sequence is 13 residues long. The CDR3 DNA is TGTGCCAGCAGCTTAGGGGCACCAGAGCAAGCTTTCTTT. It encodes CASSLGAPEQAFF.

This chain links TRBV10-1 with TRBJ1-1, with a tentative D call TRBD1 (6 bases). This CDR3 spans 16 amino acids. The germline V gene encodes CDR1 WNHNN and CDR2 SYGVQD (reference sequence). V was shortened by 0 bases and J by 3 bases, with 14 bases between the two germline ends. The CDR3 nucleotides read TGCGCCAGCAGTGAGTCGATCACAGGGTTCCACACTGAAGCTTTCTTT. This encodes CASSESITGFHTEAFF.

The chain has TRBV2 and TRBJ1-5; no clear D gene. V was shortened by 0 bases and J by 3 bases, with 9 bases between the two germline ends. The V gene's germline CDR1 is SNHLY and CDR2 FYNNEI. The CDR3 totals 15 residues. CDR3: CASSEALRINQPQHF. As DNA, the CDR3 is TGTGCCAGCAGTGAAGCGCTCAGGATCAATCAGCCCCAGCATTTT.

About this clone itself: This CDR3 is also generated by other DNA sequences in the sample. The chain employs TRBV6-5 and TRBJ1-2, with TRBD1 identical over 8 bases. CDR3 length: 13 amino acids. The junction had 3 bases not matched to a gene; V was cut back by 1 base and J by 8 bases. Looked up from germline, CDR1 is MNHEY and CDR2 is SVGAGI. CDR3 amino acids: CASSYLQGGGYTF. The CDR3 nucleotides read TGTGCCAGCAGTTACTTACAGGGGGGAGGCTACACCTTC.